This TCR beta chain was captured by sequencing in a study of blood T cell repertoires in COVID-19. Across the whole study: Samples representing acute and convalescent COVID-19 were sourced from the United States, Italy and Spain. The cDNA or gDNA used as material had been derived from T cells, B-cell-depleted T cells, or PBMCs.

In the source study's methods: Estimation of nucleated cell counts was performed using reference gene primer amplification. Using immunoSEQ multiplex PCR, the repertoire was profiled, and TCRdb retains in-frame clones only, with some absent. Clone size and the V and J calls come from that table; the DNA yielded D and trimming. This table has roughly 380,000 clones, approximately 90% appearing once. During active infection, Seattle patients enrolled and were then monitored through disease. V was pared by 4 bases and J by 8 bases, with 8 bases of the junction left unmatched. This CDR3 spans 14 amino acids. The germline V gene has CDR1 LNHDA and CDR2 SQIVND (reference sequence).

Material for sequencing was peripheral blood. The chain couples TRBV19 to TRBJ1-5; 7 positions match TRBD1. This receptor was taken from a woman aged 40-49 years with COVID-19, enrolled during active disease. The CDR3 loop is CASSTRQGSEPQHF. In DNA form, the CDR3 reads TGTGCCAGTAGTACCCGACAGGGTTCAGAGCCCCAGCATTTT.